The clone carrying this T cell receptor (beta chain) was recorded once. Its matching antigen is unknown. The data were produced by immunoSEQ multiplex PCR, yet TCRdb's version contains in-frame clones alone and is incomplete. This sample has approximately 100,000 clones, with about 93% found just once. This specimen belongs to a study of siplizumab effects on memory and regulatory T cells. Notes on the study in general: It was never confirmed that proliferating Tregs from siplizumab cultures were suppressive. It seemed that naive T cells were more diverse than memory cells and were major contributors to the alloresponse. Solely a minor proportion of alloreactive clones could be assigned to unstimulated subsets.

Per germline, CDR1 SGHRS and CDR2 YFSETQ. The CDR3 runs 15 residues. Trimming shortened V by 0 bases and J by 2 bases, and 11 bases separated the two germline ends. The rearrangement links TRBV5-1 to TRBJ2-5; the D gene is possibly TRBD1 (5 bases). This receptor was taken from a human donor in good health. The sample was non-Treg CD4+ T cells sorted from blood. The CDR3 reads CASSLEGAEQETQYF. In DNA form, the CDR3 reads TGCGCCAGCAGCTTGGAAGGGGCTGAACAAGAGACCCAGTACTTC.